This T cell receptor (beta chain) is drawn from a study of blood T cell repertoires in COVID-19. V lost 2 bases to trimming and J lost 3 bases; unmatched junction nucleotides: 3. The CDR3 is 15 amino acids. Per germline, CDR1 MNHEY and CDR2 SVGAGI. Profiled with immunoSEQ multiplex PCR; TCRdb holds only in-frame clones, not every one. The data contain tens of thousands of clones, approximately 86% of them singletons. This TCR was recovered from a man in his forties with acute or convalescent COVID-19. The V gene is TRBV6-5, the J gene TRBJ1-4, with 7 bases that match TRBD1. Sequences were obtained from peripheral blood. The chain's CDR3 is CASSYAGQPNEKLFF. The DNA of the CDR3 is TGTGCCAGCAGTTACGCGGGACAGCCTAATGAAAAACTGTTTTTT.